This T cell receptor (beta chain) comes out of a study of T cells after posttransplantation cyclophosphamide. This clone turned up a few times. Busulfan-fludarabine conditioning, marrow transplant, and cyclophosphamide on days +3 and +4 were administered. In germline, CDR1 is MNHNS, CDR2 SASEGT. Trimming cost V 4 bases and J 6 bases; bases outside gene matches: 6. This CDR3 is built from 14 residues. The table came from immunoSEQ multiplex PCR; TCRdb's copy has only in-frame clones and leaves some out. This sample has roughly 19,000 clones, with about 68% found just once. The sequence came from a male patient aged 25-45 years who received an allogeneic stem cell transplant from a related donor, was CMV-positive, and had acute GVHD only. Some T cells may be provided by the graft donor. The genes are TRBV6-1 and TRBJ2-4, with TRBD2 identical over 7 bases. The material was PBMCs, obtained after an allogeneic stem cell transplant with post-transplant cyclophosphamide. The CDR3 loop is CASSARAGPNIQYF. The CDR3 nucleotides are TGTGCCAGCAGTGCCCGAGCGGGGCCAAACATTCAGTACTTC.